A single sample is the source of the 5 T cell receptor beta chains below, sequenced in a study of blood T cell repertoires in COVID-19. The protocol was immunoSEQ multiplex PCR, while the TCRdb copy is restricted to in-frame clones and leaves out a portion. Of over 200,000 clones in the sample, around 89% were seen once. The sample taken for sequencing was PBMCs or T cells enriched from blood (not recorded which). Source of these receptors: a man aged 35 to 55 who had recovered from COVID-19.

The chain joins TRBV20-1 to TRBJ2-7, with 8 bases matching TRBD2. V trimming: 3 bases; J trimming: 4 bases; junction bases outside the gene matches: 5. This CDR3 has 13 amino acids. The germline V gene encodes CDR1 DFQATT and CDR2 SNEGSKA (reference sequence). The CDR3 is CSASGSGAYEQYF. The CDR3 nucleotides read TGCAGTGCTAGTGGTAGCGGGGCTTACGAGCAGTACTTC.

This clone has only a few counts. This chain uses TRBV30 with TRBJ2-2; 10 nucleotides align to TRBD2. CDR1 and CDR2 (germline): GTSNPN, SVGIG (reference sequence). The CDR3 loop spans 16 amino acids. V gave up 0 bases and J gave up 5 bases; unmatched junction bases: 6. The CDR3 nucleotides read TGTGCCTGGAGTGTTCTAGCGGGGGCTTTAACCGGGGAGCTGTTTTTT. It encodes CAWSVLAGALTGELFF.

About this clone: The same CDR3 is also encoded by other DNA sequences in this sample. The rearrangement uses TRBV5-4 and TRBJ2-7; D is perhaps TRBD1 (6 bases). CDR1 and CDR2 (germline): SGHNT, YYREEE (reference sequence). This CDR3 has 13 amino acids. Trimming cost V 2 bases and J 1 base, with 7 bases left between them. The CDR3 DNA reads as TGTGCCAGCAGCTTAGGACAGTCCTACGAGCAGTACTTC. It is translated as CASSLGQSYEQYF.

This chain uses TRBV28 with TRBJ2-7; 7 bases align to TRBD2. The germline CDR1 and CDR2 sequences are MDHEN and SYDVKM. The CDR3 runs 15 residues. The V gene end was trimmed by 6 bases and the J gene end by 2 bases; junction bases not matched to a gene: 10. DNA of the CDR3: TGTGCCAGCAGCTCTCCGGGGGGAACCCCCTACGAGCAGTACTTC. Translation: CASSSPGGTPYEQYF.

This chain links TRBV7-9 with TRBJ1-5; D perhaps matches TRBD1 (5 bases). Germline CDR1 SEHNR, CDR2 FQNEAQ (reference sequence). This CDR3 spans 16 amino acids. Trimming pared 4 bases from V and 7 bases from J, leaving 20 bases between. The CDR3 protein is CASSSGREGQYQPQHF. The DNA of the CDR3 is TGTGCCAGCAGCTCGGGACGGGAGGGTCAATACCAGCCCCAGCATTTT.